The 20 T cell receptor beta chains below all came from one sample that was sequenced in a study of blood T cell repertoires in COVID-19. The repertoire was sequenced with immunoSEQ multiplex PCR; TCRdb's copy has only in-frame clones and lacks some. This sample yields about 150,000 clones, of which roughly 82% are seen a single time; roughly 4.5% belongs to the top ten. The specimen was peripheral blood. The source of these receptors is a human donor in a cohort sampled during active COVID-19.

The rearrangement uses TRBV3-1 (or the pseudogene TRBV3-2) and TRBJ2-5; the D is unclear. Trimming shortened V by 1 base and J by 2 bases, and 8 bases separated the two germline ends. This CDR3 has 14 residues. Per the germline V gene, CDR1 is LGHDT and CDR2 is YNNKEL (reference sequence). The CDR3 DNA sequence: TGTGCCAGCAGCCAAGCGACTCCGCAAGAGACCCAGTACTTC. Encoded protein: CASSQATPQETQYF.

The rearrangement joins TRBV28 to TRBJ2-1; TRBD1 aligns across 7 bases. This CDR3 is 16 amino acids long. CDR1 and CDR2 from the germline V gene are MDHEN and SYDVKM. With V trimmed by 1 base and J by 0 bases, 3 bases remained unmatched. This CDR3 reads CASSLSAGGSYNEQFF. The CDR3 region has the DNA TGTGCCAGCAGTTTATCCGCAGGGGGCTCCTACAATGAGCAGTTCTTC.

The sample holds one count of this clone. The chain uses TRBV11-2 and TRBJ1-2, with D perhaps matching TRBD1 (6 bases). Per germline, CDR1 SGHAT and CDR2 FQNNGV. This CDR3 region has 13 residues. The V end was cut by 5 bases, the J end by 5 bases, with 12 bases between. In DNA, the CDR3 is TGTGCCAGCAGCGCGGACAGCGCGTATGGCTACACCTTC. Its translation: CASSADSAYGYTF.

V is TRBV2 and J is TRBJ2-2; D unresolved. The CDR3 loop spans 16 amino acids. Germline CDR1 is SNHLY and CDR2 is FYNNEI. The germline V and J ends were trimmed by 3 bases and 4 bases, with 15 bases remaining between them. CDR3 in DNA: TGTGCCAGCAGTGACAGGTCGAGTGTCGTCACCGGGGAGCTGTTTTTT. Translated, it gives CASSDRSSVVTGELFF.

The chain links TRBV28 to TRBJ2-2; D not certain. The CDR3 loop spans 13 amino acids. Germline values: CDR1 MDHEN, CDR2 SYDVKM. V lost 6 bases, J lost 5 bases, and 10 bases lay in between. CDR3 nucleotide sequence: TGTGCCAGCAGGTCCGACACGACCGGGGAGCTGTTTTTT. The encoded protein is CASRSDTTGELFF.

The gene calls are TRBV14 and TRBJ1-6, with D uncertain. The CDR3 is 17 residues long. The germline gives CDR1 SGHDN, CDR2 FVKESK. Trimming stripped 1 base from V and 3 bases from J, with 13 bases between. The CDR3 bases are TGTGCCAGCAGCCAAGGGGTAAAGGGAGGCTATAATTCACCCCTCCACTTT. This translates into CASSQGVKGGYNSPLHF.

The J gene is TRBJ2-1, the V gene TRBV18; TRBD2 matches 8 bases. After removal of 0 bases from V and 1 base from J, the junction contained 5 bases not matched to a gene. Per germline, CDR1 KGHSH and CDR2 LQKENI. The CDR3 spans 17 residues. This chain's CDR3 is CASSPPSGGGSYNEQFF. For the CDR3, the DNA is TGTGCCAGCTCACCACCGAGCGGGGGTGGGTCCTACAATGAGCAGTTCTTC.

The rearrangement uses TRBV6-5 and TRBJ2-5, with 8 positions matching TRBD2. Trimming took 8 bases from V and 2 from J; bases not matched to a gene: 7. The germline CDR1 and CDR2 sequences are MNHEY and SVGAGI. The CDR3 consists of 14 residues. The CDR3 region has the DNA TGTGCCAGCGGCGGAGTAGCGGGGCAAGAGACCCAGTACTTC. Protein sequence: CASGGVAGQETQYF.

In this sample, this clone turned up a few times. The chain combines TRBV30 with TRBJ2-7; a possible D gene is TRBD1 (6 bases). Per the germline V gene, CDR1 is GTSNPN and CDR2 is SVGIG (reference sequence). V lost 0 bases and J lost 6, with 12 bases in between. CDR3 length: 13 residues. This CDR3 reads CAWSVQQGSEQYF. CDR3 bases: TGTGCCTGGAGTGTCCAACAGGGAAGCGAGCAGTACTTC.

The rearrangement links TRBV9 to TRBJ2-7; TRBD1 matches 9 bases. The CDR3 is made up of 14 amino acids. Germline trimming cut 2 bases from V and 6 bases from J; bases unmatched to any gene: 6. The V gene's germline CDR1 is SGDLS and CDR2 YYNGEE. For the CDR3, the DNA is TGTGCCAGCAGCGTCACCGGGACAGGGACCGAGCAGTACTTC. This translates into CASSVTGTGTEQYF.

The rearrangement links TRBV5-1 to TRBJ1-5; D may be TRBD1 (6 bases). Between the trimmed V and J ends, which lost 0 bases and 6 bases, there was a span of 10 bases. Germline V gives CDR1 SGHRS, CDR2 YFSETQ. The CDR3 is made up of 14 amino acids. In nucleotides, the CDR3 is TGCGCCAGCAGCTTGGCAGGGGAGGGTCAGCCCCAGCATTTT. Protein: CASSLAGEGQPQHF.

DNA of the CDR3: TGTGCCAGTAGTACGGGACAGCTGAACACTGAAGCTTTCTTT. This gives the protein CASSTGQLNTEAFF. The rearrangement joins TRBV19 to TRBJ1-1; 7 bases agree with TRBD1. The CDR3 covers 14 residues. Germline CDR1 is LNHDA and CDR2 is SQIVND (reference sequence). With 4 bases clipped from V and 0 bases from J, the junction kept 2 bases outside the gene matches. The full variable domain, completed using reference TRBV19 and TRBJ1-1, is DGGITQSPKYLFRKEGQNVTLSCEQNLNHDAMYWYRQDPGQGLRLIYYSQIVNDFQKGDIAEGYSVSREKKESFPLTVTSAQKNPTAFYLCASSTGQLNTEAFFGQGTRLTVV.

CDR3 DNA sequence: TGTGCCAGTAGTATAGATCAAGTTTTGGACAGTCCGCGAGGCTACACCTTC. It encodes CASSIDQVLDSPRGYTF. The chain recombines TRBV19 with TRBJ1-2; D perhaps matches TRBD1 (6 bases). Per germline, CDR1 LNHDA and CDR2 SQIVND (reference sequence). The CDR3 contains 17 residues. Trimming cost V 0 bases and J 8 bases, with 22 bases left between them.

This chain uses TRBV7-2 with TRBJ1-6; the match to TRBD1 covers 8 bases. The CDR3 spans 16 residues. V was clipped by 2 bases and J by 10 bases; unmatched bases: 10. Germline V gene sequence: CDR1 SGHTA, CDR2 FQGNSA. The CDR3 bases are TGTGCCAGCAGCTTAACGTCCCCAGGGGGCCAGTCACCCCTCCACTTT. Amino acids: CASSLTSPGGQSPLHF.

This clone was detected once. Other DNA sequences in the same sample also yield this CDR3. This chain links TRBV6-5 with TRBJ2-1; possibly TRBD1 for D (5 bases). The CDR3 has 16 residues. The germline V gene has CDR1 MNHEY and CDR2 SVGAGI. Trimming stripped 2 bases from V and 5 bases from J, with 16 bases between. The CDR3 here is CASSYGATPGHNEQFF. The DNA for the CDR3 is TGTGCCAGCAGTTACGGGGCGACACCCGGCCACAATGAGCAGTTCTTC.

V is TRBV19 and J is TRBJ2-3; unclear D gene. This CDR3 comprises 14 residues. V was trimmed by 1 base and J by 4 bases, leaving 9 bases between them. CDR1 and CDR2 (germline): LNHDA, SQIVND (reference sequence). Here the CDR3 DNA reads TGTGCCAGTAGTATAGCTAGTTCGGCAGATACGCAGTATTTT. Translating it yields CASSIASSADTQYF.

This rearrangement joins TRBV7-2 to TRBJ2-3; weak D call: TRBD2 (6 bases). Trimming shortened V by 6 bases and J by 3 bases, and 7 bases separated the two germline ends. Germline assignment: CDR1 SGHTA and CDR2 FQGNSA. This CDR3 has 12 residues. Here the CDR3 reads CASREGTDTQYF. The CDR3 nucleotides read TGTGCCAGCAGGGAGGGGACAGATACGCAGTATTTT. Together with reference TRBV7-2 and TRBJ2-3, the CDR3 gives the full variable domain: GAGVSQSPSNKVTEKGKDVELRCDPISGHTALYWYRQSLGQGLEFLIYFQGNSAPDKSGLPSDRFSAERTGGSVSTLTIQRTQQEDSAVYLCASREGTDTQYFGPGTRLTVL.

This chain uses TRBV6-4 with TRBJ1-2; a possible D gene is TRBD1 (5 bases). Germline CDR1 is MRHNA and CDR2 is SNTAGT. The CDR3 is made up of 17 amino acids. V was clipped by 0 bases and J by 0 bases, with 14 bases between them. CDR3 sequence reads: CASSDSGGTVANYGYTF. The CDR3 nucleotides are TGTGCCAGCAGTGACTCGGGCGGGACGGTAGCTAACTATGGCTACACCTTC.

The CDR3 protein is CASSFLGGRQPQHF. The CDR3 DNA follows: TGTGCCAGCAGTTTTCTAGGGGGTCGGCAGCCCCAGCATTTT. The chain recombines TRBV28 with TRBJ1-5; D is perhaps TRBD1 (6 bases). V dropped 3 bases and J dropped 7 bases, with 13 bases sitting between them. From germline, CDR1 is MDHEN and CDR2 SYDVKM. The CDR3 sequence is 14 residues long.

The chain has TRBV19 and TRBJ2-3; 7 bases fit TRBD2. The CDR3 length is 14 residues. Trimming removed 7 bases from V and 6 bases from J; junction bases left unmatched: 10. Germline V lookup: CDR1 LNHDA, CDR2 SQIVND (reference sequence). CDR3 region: CASKSLADQDTQYF. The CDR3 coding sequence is TGTGCCAGTAAATCTCTAGCGGATCAGGATACGCAGTATTTT.